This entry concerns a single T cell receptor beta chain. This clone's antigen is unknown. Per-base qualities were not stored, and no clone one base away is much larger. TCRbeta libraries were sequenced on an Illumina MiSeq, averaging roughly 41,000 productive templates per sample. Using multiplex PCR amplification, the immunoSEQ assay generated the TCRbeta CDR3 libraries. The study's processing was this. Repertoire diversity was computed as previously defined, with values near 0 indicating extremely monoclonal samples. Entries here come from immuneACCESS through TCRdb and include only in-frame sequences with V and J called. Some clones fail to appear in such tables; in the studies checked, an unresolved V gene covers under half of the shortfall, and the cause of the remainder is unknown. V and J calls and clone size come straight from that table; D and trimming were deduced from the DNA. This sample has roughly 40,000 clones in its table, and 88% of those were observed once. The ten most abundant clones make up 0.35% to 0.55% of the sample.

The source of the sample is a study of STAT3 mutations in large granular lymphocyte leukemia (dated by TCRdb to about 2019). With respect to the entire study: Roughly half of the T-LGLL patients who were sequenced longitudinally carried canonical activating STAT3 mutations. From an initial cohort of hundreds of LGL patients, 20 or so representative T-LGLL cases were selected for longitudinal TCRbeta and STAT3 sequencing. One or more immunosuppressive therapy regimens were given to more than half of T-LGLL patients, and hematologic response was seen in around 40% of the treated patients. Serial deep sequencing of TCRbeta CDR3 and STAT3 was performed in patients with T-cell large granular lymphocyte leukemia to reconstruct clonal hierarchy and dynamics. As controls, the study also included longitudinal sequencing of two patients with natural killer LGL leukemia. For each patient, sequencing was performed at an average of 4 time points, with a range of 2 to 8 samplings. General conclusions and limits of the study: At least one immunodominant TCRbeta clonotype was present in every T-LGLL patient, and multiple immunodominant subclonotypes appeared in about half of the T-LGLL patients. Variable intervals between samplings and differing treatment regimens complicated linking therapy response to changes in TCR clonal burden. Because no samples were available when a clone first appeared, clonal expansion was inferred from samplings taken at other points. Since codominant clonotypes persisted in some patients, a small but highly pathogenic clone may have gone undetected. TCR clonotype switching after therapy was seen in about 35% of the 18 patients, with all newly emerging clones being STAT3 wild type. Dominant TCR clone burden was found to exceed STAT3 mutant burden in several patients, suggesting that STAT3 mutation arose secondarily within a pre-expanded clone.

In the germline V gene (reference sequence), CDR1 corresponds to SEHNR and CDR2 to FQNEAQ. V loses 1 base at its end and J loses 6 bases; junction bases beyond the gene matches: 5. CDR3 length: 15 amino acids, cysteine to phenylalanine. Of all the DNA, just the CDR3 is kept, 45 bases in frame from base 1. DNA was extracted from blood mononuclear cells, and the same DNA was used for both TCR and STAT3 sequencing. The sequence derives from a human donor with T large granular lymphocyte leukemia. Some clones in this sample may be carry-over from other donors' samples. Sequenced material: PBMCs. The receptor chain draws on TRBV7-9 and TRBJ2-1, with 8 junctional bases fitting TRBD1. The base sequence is TGTGCCAGCAGCTTAGTTGGGACAGGTGGCAATGAGCAGTTCTTC. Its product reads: CASSLVGTGGNEQFF.